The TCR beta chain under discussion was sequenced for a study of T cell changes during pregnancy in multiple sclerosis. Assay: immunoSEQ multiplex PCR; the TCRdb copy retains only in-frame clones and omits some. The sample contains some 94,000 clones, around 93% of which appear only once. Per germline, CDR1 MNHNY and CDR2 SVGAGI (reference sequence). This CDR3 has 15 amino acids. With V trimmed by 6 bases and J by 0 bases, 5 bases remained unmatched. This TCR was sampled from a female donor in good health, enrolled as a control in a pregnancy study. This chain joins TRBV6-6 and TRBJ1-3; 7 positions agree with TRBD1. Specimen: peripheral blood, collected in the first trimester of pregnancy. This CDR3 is CASSPDRVSGNTIYF. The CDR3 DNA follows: TGTGCCAGCAGCCCCGACAGGGTCTCTGGAAACACCATATATTTT.